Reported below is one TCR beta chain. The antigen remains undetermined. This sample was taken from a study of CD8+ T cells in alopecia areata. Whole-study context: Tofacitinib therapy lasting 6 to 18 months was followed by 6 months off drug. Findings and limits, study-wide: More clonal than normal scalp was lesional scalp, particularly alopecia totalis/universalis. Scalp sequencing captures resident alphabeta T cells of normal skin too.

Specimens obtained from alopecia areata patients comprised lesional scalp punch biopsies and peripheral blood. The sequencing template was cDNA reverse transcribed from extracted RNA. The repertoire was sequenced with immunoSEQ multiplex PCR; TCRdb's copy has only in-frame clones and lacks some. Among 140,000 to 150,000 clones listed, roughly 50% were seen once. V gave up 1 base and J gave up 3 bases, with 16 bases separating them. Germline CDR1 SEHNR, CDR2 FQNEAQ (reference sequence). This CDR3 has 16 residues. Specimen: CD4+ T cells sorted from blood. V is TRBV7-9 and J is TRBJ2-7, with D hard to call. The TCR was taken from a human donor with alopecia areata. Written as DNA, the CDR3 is TGTGCCAGCAGCTTAGAGCGTGGACGGCTGAACTACGAGCAGTACTTC. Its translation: CASSLERGRLNYEQYF.